This T cell receptor (beta chain) was sequenced during a study of blood T cell dynamics during melanoma immunotherapy. Sequencing used immunoSEQ multiplex PCR; TCRdb keeps in-frame clones, though not all of them. This sample yields approximately 180 clones, of which about 93% are seen a single time; about a tenth belongs to the top ten. Time point denoted: pre-treatment baseline. One draw preceded checkpoint blockade; another followed its first cycle at week 3. Patients with prior systemic cancer treatment, concomitant immunosuppressants, or other active malignancies were excluded. As for this clone: The antigen is unknown.

CDR1 is LGHNA and CDR2 is YSLEER in the germline V gene. The CDR3 is 17 amino acids. Trimming removed 0 bases at V and 0 bases at J, with 13 bases between. Study-wide findings and caveats: Clones driving repertoire changes may be melanoma-specific or general immune activation.

Sequenced material: naive CD8+ T cells from blood, taken from a patient treated with checkpoint blockade. The chain uses TRBV4-3 and TRBJ2-3; TRBD1 or TRBD2 may be the D gene (5 bases each). This receptor was identified in a human donor with melanoma. The CDR3 DNA reads as TGCGCCAGCAGCCAAGATTATGGGACGGCTAGCACAGATACGCAGTATTTT. This encodes CASSQDYGTASTDTQYF.